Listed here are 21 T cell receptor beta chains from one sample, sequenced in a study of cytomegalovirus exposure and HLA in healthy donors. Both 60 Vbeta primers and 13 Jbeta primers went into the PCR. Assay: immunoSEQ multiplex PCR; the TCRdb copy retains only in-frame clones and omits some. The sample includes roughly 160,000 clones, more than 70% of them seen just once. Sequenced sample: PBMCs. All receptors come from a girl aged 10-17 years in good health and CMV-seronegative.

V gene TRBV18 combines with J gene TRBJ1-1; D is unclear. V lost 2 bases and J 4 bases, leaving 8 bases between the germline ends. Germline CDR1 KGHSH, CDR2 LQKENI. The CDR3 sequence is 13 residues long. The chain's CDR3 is CASSPRGSTEAFF. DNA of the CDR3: TGTGCCAGCTCACCAAGAGGGTCCACTGAAGCTTTCTTT.

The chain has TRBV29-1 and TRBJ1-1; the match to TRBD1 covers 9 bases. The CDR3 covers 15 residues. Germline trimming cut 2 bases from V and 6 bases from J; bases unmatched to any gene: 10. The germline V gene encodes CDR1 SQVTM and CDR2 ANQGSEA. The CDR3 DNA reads TGCAGCGTTGAAAGTCCTCACAGGACAGGGGCTGAAGCTTTCTTT. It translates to CSVESPHRTGAEAFF.

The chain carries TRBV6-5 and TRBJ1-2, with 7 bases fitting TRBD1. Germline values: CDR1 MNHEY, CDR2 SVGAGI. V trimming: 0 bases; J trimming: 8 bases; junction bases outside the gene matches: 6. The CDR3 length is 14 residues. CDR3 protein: CASSYSERGQGYTF. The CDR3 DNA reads TGTGCCAGCAGTTACTCGGAGAGGGGGCAAGGCTACACCTTC.

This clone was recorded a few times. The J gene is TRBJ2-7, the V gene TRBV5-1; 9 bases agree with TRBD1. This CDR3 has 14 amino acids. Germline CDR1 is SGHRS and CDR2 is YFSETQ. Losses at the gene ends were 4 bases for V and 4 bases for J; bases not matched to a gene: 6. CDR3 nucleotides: TGCGCCAGCAGCCTACAGGGGGCAATGTACGAGCAGTACTTC. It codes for CASSLQGAMYEQYF.

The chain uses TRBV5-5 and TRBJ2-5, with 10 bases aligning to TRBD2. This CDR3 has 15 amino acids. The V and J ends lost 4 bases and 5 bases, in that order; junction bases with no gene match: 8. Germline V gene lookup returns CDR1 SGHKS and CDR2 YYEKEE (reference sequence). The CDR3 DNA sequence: TGTGCCAGCAGCCTTAGCGGGGGGACGGGGGAGACCCAGTACTTC. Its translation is CASSLSGGTGETQYF.

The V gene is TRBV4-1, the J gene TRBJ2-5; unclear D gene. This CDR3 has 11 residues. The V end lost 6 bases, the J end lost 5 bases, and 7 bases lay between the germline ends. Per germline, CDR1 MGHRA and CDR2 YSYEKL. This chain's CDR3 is CASRGQETQYF. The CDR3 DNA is TGCGCCAGCAGGGGCCAGGAGACCCAGTACTTC.

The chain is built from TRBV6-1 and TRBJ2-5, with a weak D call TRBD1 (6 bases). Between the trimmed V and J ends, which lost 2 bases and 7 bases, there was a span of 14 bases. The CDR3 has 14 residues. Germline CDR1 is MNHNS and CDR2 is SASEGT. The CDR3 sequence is CASSELRGAGTQYF. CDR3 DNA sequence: TGTGCCAGCAGTGAACTCAGGGGCGCTGGGACCCAGTACTTC.

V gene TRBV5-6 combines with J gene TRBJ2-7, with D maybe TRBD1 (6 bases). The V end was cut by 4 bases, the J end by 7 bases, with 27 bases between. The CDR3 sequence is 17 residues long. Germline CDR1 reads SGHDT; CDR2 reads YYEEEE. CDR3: CASSPSRTALPFREQYF. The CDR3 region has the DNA TGTGCCAGCAGCCCCAGCCGGACAGCTCTCCCTTTTCGGGAGCAGTACTTC.

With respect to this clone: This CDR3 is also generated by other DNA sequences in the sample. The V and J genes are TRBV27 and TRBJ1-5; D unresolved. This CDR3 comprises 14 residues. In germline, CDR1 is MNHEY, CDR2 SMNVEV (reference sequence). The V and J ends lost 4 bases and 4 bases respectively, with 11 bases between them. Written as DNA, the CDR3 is TGTGCCAGCAGTTCCGGTCGGGGTAATCAGCCCCAGCATTTT. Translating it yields CASSSGRGNQPQHF.

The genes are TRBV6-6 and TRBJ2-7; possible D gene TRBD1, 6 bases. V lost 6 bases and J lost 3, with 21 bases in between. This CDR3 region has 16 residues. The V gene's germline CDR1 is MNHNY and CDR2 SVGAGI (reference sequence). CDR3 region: CASRDHLHRDLYEQYF. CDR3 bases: TGTGCCAGCAGGGACCACTTACACAGGGACCTCTACGAGCAGTACTTC.

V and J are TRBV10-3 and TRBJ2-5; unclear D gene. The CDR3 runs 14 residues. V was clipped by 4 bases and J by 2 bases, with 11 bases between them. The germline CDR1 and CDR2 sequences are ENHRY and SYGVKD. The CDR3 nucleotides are TGTGCCATCAGTGTGGAGACGGCTCAAGAGACCCAGTACTTC. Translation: CAISVETAQETQYF.

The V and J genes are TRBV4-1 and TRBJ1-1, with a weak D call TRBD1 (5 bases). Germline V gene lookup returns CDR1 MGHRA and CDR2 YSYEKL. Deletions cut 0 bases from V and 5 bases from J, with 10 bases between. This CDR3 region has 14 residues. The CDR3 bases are TGCGCCAGCAGCCAAGATATAGGGGCAACTGAAGCTTTCTTT. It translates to CASSQDIGATEAFF.

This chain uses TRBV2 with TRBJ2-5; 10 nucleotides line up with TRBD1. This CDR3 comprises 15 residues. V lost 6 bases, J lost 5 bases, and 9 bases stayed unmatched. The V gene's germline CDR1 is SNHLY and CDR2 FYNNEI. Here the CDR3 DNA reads TGTGCCAGCAGGACGGACAGGGGGAAATGGGAGACCCAGTACTTC. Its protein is CASRTDRGKWETQYF.

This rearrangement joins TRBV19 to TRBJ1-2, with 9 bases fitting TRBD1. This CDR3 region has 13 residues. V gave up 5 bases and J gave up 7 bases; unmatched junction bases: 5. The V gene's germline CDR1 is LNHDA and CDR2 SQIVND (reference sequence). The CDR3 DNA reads TGTGCCAGTAGTCCGGAACAGGGGGCTGGCTACACCTTC. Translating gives CASSPEQGAGYTF.

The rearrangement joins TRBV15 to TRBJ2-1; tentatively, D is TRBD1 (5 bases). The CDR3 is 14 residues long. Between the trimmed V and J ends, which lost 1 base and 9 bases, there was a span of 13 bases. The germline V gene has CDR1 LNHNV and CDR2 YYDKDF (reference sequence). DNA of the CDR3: TGTGCCACCAGCAGAGGAGGATATCAGGGTGAGCAGTTCTTC. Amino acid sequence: CATSRGGYQGEQFF.

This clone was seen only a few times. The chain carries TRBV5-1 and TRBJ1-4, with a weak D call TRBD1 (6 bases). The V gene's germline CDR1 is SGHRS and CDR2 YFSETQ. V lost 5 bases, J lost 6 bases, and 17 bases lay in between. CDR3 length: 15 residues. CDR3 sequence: CASRANDRSYEKLFF. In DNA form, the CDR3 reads TGCGCCAGCAGAGCGAATGACAGGTCGTATGAAAAACTGTTTTTT.

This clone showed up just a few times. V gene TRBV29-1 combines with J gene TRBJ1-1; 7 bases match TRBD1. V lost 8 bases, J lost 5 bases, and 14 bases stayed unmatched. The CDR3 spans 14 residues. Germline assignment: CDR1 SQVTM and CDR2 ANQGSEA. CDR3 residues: CSSGKGASRTEAFF. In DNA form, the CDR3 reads TGCAGCTCCGGGAAGGGGGCGTCTCGGACTGAAGCTTTCTTT.

CDR3 DNA: TGTGCCAGCAGCTTGGGGGCGGGCTCACCCCTCCACTTT. Translation gives CASSLGAGSPLHF. V gene TRBV7-6 combines with J gene TRBJ1-6; tentative D call: TRBD1 (6 bases). The CDR3 is 13 residues long. Trimming took off 3 bases at V and 10 bases at J, with 10 bases between the two ends. From germline, CDR1 is SGHVS and CDR2 FNYEAQ.

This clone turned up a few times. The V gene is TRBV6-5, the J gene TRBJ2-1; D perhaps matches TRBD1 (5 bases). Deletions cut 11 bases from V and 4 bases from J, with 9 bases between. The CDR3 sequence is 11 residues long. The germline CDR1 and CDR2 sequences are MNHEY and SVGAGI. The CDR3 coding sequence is TGTGCCGCCTCAGGGTACAATGAGCAGTTCTTC. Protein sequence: CAASGYNEQFF.

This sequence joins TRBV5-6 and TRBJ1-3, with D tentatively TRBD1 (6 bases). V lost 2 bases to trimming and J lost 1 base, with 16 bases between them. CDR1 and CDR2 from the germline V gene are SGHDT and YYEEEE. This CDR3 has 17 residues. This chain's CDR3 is CASSFRLTGLSGNTIYF. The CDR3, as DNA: TGTGCCAGCAGCTTCCGACTGACAGGCCTTTCTGGAAACACCATATATTTT. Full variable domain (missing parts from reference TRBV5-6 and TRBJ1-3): DAGVTQSPTHLIKTRGQQVTLRCSPKSGHDTVSWYQQALGQGPQFIFQYYEEEERQRGNFPDRFSGHQFPNYSSELNVNALLLGDSALYLCASSFRLTGLSGNTIYFGEGSWLTVV.

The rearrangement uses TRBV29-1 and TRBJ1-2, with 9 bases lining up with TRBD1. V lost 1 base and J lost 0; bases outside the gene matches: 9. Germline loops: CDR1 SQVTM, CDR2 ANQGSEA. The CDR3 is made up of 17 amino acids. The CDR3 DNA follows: TGCAGCGTTGAAGGAGGTACAGGGGGCTACACTAACTATGGCTACACCTTC. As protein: CSVEGGTGGYTNYGYTF.